This T cell receptor (beta chain) came from a study of regulatory T cells in long-lasting Graves disease. General study findings and limits: Under persistent disease, TRBV28, TRBJ1-2 and TRBJ2-5 were used preferentially.

The CDR3 is 16 amino acids. Germline CDR1 SGHVS, CDR2 FQNEAQ. CDR3 regions were amplified by Arm-PCR using iRepertoire HTBI primers to build TCR beta libraries. TCRdb reprocessed the multiplex PCR reads via MiXCR and lists one record per CDR3 protein. The data contain about 560,000 distinct CDR3 sequences, 16% of them singletons. In its sample, this clonotype was seen many times. The antigen remains unidentified. Noted time point: newly diagnosed GD, antithyroid drugs for less than 3 months. PBMC-extracted RNA yielded the TCR library. Blood from the periphery, approximately 8.6 milliliters in all, was drawn into EDTA tubes. The sample was also reused in another study, on T cells in Graves' hyperthyroidism and ophthalmopathy.

The input for sequencing was peripheral blood mononuclear cells (PBMCs), taken at new diagnosis, from a patient treated with antithyroid drugs. This receptor was identified in a man between 18 and 29 years old with Graves disease. The genes are TRBV7-8 and TRBJ2-3, with TRBD2 as a possible D gene (5 bases). TRBJ2-5 matches the DNA end more closely, so the J call is doubtful. CDR3 DNA: TGTGCCAGCAGCCCTCGGCGGGTCTCCTGGAGAGAGACCCAGTACTTC. As protein: CASSPRRVSWRETQYF.